This section outlines one TCR beta chain sequence together with its context. This sample was taken from a study of blood T cell repertoires in COVID-19. Under the authors' procedure: Scientists estimated how many nucleated cells there were by amplifying reference gene primers. TCRdb's copy holds only in-frame clones and misses some; the assay was immunoSEQ multiplex PCR. V and J calls plus clone size are reproduced from that table; the DNA served to infer D and trimming. The table records about 71,000 clones, approximately 90% of them present only once. CDR3 length equals 16 residues. V lost 4 bases, J lost 1 base, and 4 bases stayed unmatched. Germline V CDR1 and CDR2: MNHNS, SASEGT.

The specimen sequenced was peripheral blood. The V and J genes are TRBV6-1 and TRBJ2-2; 9 bases fit TRBD1. The sequence derives from a man under 40 with acute or convalescent COVID-19. The CDR3 protein is CASSGWTGENTGELFF. In DNA, the CDR3 is TGTGCCAGCAGTGGGTGGACAGGGGAGAACACCGGGGAGCTGTTTTTT.